What follows describes a single T cell receptor (beta chain). The CDR3 spans 17 residues. Trimming at V came to 0 bases and at J to 8 bases, leaving 12 bases not matched to a gene. Germline V gene sequence: CDR1 PRHDT, CDR2 FYEKMQ (reference sequence). This entry belongs to a study of T-cell reconstitution after alpha-beta-depleted transplantation in children. It was with unique molecular identifiers that the TCRbeta library was prepared. TCRdb analysed the PCR reads with MiXCR anew, one entry per CDR3 protein. The table has about 410,000 distinct CDR3 sequences, about 20% seen once. The sequencing used PBMCs from the stem cell graft donor, collected from the stem cell graft. The chain employs TRBV13 and TRBJ1-2; 10 nucleotides align to TRBD1. This clonotype was obtained from a human donor who donated a stem cell graft to a child with acute myeloid leukemia. CDR3 region: CASSLGLGDRGVVGYTF. The CDR3 DNA sequence: TGTGCCAGCAGCTTAGGGCTTGGGGACAGGGGTGTGGTAGGCTACACCTTC. The variable domain in full, with the rest retrieved from reference TRBV13 and TRBJ1-2, is AAGVIQSPRHLIKEKRETATLKCYPIPRHDTVYWYQQGPGQDPQFLISFYEKMQSDKGSIPDRFSAQQFSDYHSELNMSSLELGDSALYFCASSLGLGDRGVVGYTFGSGTRLTVV.